This T cell receptor beta chain was profiled in a study of blood T cell repertoires in COVID-19. Study-level information: Acute and convalescent COVID-19 specimens originated in the United States, Italy and Spain. T cells, B-cell-depleted T cells, or PBMCs supplied cDNA or gDNA.

The CDR3 has 15 residues. CDR1 and CDR2 (germline): SGHDT, YYEEEE. V lost 6 bases and J lost 1, with 16 bases in between. Profiling relied on immunoSEQ multiplex PCR, and the TCRdb table lists in-frame clones only, not all of them. Among 55,000 to 95,000 clones listed, roughly 76% were seen once. Sequencing was performed on peripheral blood. The V gene is TRBV5-6, the J gene TRBJ1-1, with D hard to call. This clonotype originated in a woman in her 70s with acute or convalescent COVID-19. This chain's CDR3 is CASTVLKWRNTEAFF. The CDR3 bases are TGTGCCAGCACAGTGCTCAAGTGGAGGAACACTGAAGCTTTCTTT. The full variable domain, completed using reference TRBV5-6 and TRBJ1-1, is DAGVTQSPTHLIKTRGQQVTLRCSPKSGHDTVSWYQQALGQGPQFIFQYYEEEERQRGNFPDRFSGHQFPNYSSELNVNALLLGDSALYLCASTVLKWRNTEAFFGQGTRLTVV.